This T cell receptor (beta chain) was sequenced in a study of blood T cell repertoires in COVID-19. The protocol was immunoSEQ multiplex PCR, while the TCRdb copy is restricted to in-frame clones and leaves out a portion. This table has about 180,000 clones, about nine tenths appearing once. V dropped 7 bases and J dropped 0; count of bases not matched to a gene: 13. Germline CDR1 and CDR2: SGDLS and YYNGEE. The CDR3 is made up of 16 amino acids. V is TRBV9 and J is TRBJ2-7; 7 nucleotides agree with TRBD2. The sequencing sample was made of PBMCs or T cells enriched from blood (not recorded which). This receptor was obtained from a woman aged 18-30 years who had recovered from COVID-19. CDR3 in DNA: TGTGCCAGCCCTCGGCAGTCAGCGGGAAGCTCCTACGAGCAGTACTTC. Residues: CASPRQSAGSSYEQYF.